This T cell receptor (beta chain) emerged from a study of cytomegalovirus exposure and HLA in healthy donors. Findings and caveats of the study: For TCR beta chains, V- and J-gene trimming was later linked to a missense DCLRE1C variant. Later, an analysis found that common viral pathogens appeared to be linked with several of the most significant clusters.

After removal of 7 bases from V and 3 bases from J, the junction contained 3 bases not matched to a gene. Germline CDR1 and CDR2: SGHDT and YYEEEE. The CDR3 loop spans 13 amino acids. This clone was seen a handful of times. Its matching antigen is unknown. Use of 60 Vbeta and 13 Jbeta primers characterized the PCR. Here immunoSEQ multiplex PCR was the method, and the copy in TCRdb shows in-frame clones only, minus some. The top ten clones hold about an eighth of a sample with around 150,000 clones, about three quarters of them seen once. The source material was PBMCs. This chain links TRBV5-6 with TRBJ1-2; the match to TRBD1 covers 10 bases. This TCR was recovered from a human donor in good health. The chain's CDR3 is CASRGQGYYGYTF. CDR3 bases: TGTGCCAGCCGGGGACAGGGGTACTATGGCTACACCTTC.